This T cell receptor beta chain emerged from a study of blood T cell repertoires in COVID-19. Across the whole study: There were acute and convalescent COVID-19 samples, and they came from the United States, Italy and Spain. The cDNA or gDNA used as material had been derived from T cells, B-cell-depleted T cells, or PBMCs.

V gave up 6 bases and J gave up 4 bases; unmatched junction bases: 8. Germline V gene lookup returns CDR1 SNHLY and CDR2 FYNNEI. This CDR3 is built from 14 residues. Original data processing: Estimated nucleated cell counts came from reference gene primer amplification. Profiling relied on immunoSEQ multiplex PCR, and the TCRdb table lists in-frame clones only, not all of them. The V and J calls and clone size are taken from that table; D and trimming were inferred from the DNA. The table records about 74,000 clones, under 95% of them present only once. Sequencing used peripheral blood. This sequence originates from a human donor in a cohort sampled during active COVID-19. The chain uses TRBV2 and TRBJ2-7, with 8 bases lining up with TRBD1. The CDR3 DNA reads as TGTGCCAGCAGCTTGGACAGGGCAATGTACGAGCAGTACTTC. As protein: CASSLDRAMYEQYF. Together with reference TRBV2 and TRBJ2-7, the CDR3 gives the full variable domain: EPEVTQTPSHQVTQMGQEVILRCVPISNHLYFYWYRQILGQKVEFLVSFYNNEISEKSEIFDDQFSVERPDGSNFTLKIRSTKLEDSAMYFCASSLDRAMYEQYFGPGTRLTVT.